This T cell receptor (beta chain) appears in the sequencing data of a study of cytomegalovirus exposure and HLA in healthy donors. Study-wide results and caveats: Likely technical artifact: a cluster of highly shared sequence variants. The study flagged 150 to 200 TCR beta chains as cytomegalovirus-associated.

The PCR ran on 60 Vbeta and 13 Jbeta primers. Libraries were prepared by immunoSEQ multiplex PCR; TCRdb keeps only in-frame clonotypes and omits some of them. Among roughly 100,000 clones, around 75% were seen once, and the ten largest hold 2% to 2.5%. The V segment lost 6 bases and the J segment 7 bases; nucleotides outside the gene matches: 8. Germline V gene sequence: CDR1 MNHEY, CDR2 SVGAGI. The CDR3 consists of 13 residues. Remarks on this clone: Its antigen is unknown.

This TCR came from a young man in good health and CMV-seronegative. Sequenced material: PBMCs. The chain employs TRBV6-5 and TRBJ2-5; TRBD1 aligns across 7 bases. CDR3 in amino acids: CASSRTGEGTQYF. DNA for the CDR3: TGTGCCAGCAGCCGGACAGGCGAAGGGACCCAGTACTTC.